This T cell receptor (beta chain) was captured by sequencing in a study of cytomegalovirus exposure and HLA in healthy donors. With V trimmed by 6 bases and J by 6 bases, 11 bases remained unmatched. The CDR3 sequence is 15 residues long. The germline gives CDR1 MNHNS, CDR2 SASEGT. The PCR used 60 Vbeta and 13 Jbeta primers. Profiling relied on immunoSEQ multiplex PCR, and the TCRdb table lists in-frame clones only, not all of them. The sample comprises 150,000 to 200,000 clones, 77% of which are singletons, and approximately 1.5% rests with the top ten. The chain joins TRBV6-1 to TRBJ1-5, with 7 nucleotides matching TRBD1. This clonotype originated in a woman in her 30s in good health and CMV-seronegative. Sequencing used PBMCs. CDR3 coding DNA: TGTGCCAGCAGAGGTAACAGGGGATGGAGTCAGCCCCAGCATTTT. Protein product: CASRGNRGWSQPQHF.